This entry describes one T cell receptor beta chain. What it binds is not known. These data belong to a study of cytomegalovirus exposure and HLA in healthy donors. The study's findings and limits: The study designated 164 TCR beta chains cytomegalovirus-associated. V- and J-gene trimming in TCR beta was tied to a missense DCLRE1C variant by an analysis performed later.

PCR primers comprised 60 Vbeta and 13 Jbeta primers. Source study methods: Approximately 11 million shared chains were among the about 80 million unique TCR beta chains that a later analysis counted. Assay: immunoSEQ multiplex PCR; the TCRdb copy retains only in-frame clones and omits some. V and J calls plus clone size are reproduced from that table; the DNA served to infer D and trimming. This table holds some 160,000 clones, around 84% found once. This CDR3 contains 15 residues. Germline lookup yields CDR1 SGHTA and CDR2 FQGNSA. V shed 3 bases, J shed 4 bases, and the junction held 6 bases outside the gene matches.

The J gene is TRBJ1-3, the V gene TRBV7-2; 7 nucleotides align to TRBD1. The TCR sequence derives from a man aged 25-40 years in good health and CMV-seropositive. Sequencing was carried out using PBMCs. DNA for the CDR3: TGTGCCAGCAGCTTGGCCAGGGGGGTCGGAAACACCATATATTTT. This gives the protein CASSLARGVGNTIYF.